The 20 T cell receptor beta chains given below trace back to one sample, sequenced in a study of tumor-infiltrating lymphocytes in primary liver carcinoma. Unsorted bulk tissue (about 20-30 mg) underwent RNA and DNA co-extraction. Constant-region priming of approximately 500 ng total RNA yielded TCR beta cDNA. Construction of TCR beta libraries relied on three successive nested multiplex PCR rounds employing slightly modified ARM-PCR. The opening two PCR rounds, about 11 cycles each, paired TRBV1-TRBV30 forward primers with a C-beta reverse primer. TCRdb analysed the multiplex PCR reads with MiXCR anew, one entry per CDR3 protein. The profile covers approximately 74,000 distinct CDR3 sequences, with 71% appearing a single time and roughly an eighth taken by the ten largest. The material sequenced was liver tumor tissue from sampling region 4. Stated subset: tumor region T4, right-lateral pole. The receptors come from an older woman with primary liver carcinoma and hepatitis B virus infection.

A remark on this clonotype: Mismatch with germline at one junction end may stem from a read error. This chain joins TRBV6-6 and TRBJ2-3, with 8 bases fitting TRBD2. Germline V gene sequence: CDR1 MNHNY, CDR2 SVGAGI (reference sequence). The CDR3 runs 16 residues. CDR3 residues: CAISSKGSAGVGTQYF. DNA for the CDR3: TGTGCCATCAGTTCCAAAGGATCAGCGGGAGTGGGTACGCAGTATTTT.

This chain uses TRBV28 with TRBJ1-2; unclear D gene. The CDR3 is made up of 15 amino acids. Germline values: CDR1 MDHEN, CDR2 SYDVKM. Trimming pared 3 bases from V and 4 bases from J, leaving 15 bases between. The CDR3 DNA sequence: TGTGCCAGCAGTTTGGAGCAGCCCAGCCGCTATGGCTACACCTTC. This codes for CASSLEQPSRYGYTF.

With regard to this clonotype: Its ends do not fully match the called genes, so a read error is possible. CDR3 protein: CASSLQTAIQETKYF. The DNA of the CDR3 is TGTGCCAGTAGCTTACAGACGGCTATTCAAGAGACCAAGTACTTC. This sequence joins TRBV5-6 and TRBJ2-5; D gene unclear. Germline loops: CDR1 SGHDT, CDR2 YYEEEE. This CDR3 spans 15 amino acids.

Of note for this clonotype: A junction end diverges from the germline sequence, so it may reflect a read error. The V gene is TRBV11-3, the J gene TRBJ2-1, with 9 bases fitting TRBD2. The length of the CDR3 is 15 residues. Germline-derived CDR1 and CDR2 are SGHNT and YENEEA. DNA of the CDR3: TGTGCCAGCAGCTTACTAGCGGGGCATTATAATGAGCTGTTCTTC. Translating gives CASSLLAGHYNELFF.

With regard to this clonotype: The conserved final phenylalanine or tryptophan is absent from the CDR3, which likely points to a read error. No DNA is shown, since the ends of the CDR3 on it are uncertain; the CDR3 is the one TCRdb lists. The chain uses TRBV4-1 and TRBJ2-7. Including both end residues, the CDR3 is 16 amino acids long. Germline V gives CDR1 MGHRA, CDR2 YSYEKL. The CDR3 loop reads CASSQDSLAGSYERYL.

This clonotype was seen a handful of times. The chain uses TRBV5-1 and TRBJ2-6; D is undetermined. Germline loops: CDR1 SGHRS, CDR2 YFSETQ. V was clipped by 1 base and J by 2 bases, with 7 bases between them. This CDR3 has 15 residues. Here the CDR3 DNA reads TGCGCCAGCAGCTTGATCCAGGCTGGGGCCAACGTCCTGACTTTC. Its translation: CASSLIQAGANVLTF.

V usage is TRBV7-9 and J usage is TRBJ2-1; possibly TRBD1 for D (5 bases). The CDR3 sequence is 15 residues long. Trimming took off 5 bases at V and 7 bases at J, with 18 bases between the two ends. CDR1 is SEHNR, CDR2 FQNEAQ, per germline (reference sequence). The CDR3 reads CASSGRQTYRNEQFF. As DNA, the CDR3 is TGTGCCAGCAGCGGCCGACAGACCTACAGGAATGAGCAGTTCTTC.

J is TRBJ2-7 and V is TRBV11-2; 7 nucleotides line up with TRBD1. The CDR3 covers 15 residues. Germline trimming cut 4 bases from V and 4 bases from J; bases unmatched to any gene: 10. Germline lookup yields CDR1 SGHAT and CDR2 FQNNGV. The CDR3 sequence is CASSSNLGQNYEQYF. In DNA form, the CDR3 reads TGTGCCAGCAGCTCTAACCTGGGACAGAATTACGAGCAGTACTTC.

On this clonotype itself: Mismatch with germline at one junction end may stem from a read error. Written as DNA, the CDR3 is TGTGCCAGTAGCTTATGTGGGGGCTCCAACAATGAGCAATTCTTC. It translates to CASSLCGGSNNEQFF. This sequence joins TRBV11-2 and TRBJ2-1, with D possibly TRBD1 on 6 matching bases. Per germline, CDR1 SGHAT and CDR2 FQNNGV. The CDR3 runs to 15 residues.

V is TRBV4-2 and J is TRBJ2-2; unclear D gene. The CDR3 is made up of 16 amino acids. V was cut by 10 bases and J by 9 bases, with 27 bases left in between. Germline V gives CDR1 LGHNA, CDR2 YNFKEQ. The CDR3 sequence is CATQHASGDLTRELFF. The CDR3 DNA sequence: TGTGCCACCCAACACGCCTCCGGAGATCTCACGAGGGAGCTGTTTTTT.

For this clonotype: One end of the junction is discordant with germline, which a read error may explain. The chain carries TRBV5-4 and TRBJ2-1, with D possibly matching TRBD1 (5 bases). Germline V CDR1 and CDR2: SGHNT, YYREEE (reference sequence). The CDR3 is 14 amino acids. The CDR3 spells CTSSSDTVYNERFF. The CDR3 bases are TGTACCAGTAGCTCGGACACTGTCTACAATGAGCGGTTCTTC.

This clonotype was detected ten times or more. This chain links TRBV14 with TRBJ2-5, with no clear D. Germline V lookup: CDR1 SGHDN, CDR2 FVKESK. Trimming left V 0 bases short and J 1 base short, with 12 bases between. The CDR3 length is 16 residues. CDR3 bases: TGTGCCAGCAGCCAAGAAACGGGCAGGCTCCAAGAGACCCAGTACTTC. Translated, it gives CASSQETGRLQETQYF.

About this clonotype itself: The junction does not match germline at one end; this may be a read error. The CDR3 loop is CTSSQDYRGETVAFF. Written as DNA, the CDR3 is TGCACCAGCAGCCAAGATTACAGGGGAGAGACTGTAGCTTTCTTT. V usage is TRBV4-1 and J usage is TRBJ1-1; 7 bases match TRBD1. Germline CDR1 and CDR2: MGHRA and YSYEKL. This CDR3 has 15 amino acids.

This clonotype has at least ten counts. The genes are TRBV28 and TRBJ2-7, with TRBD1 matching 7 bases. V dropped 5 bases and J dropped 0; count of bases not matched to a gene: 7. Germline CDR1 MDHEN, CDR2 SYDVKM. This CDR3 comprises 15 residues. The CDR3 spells CASSGPGQNSYEQYF. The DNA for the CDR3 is TGTGCCAGCAGTGGACCGGGACAGAACTCCTACGAGCAGTACTTC.

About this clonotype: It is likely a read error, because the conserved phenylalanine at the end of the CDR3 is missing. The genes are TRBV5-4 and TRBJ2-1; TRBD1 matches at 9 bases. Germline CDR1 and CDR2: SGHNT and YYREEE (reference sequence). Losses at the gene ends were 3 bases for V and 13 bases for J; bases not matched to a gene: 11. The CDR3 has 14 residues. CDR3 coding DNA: TGTGCCAGCAGCTCACAGGGGGCTAACCCCCGCCAGTTCTCC. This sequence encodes CASSSQGANPRQFS.

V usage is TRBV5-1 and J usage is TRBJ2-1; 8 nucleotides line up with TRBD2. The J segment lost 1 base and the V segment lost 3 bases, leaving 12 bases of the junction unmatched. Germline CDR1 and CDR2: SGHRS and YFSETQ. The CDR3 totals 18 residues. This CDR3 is CASSWSLGAGGSYNEQFF. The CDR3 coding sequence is TGCGCCAGCAGCTGGAGCCTCGGGGCGGGGGGATCCTACAATGAGCAGTTCTTC. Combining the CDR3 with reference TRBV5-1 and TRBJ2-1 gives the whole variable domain KAGVTQTPRYLIKTRGQQVTLSCSPISGHRSVSWYQQTPGQGLQFLFEYFSETQRNKGNFPGRFSGRQFSNSRSEMNVSTLELGDSALYLCASSWSLGAGGSYNEQFFGPGTRLTVL.

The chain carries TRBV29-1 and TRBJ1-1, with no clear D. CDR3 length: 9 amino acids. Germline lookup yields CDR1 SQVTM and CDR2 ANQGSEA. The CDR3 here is CTGWDEAFF. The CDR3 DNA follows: TGCACCGGATGGGATGAAGCTTTCTTT.

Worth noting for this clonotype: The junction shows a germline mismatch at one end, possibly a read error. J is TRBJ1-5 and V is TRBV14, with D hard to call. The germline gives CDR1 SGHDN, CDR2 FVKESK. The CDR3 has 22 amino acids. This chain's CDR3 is CASSRGELVERRASLSSQPQHF. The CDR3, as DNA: TGTGCCAGCAGCCGAGGTGAACTGGTGGAACGGAGAGCTTCCCTTAGCAGTCAGCCCCAACATTTT.

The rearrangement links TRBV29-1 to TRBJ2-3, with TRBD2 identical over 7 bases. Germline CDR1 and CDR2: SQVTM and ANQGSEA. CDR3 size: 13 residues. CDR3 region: CIVEASGTDTQYF. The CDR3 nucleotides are TGCATCGTCGAGGCTAGCGGTACAGATACGCAGTATTTT.

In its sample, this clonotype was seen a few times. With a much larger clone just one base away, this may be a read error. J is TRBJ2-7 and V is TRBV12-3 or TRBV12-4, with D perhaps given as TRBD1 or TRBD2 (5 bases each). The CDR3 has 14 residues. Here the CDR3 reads CANSRGVGMYEQYF. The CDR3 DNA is TGTGCCAACAGTCGAGGGGTAGGTATGTACGAGCAGTACTTC.